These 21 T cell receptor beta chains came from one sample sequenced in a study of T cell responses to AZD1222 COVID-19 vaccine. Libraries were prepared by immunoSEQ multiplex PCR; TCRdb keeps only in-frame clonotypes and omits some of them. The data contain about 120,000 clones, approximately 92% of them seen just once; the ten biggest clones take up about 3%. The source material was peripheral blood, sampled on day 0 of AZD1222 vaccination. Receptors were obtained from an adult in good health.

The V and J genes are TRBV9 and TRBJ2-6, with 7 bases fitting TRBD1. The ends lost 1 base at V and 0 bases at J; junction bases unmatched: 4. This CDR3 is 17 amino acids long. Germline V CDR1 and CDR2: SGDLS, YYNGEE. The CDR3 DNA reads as TGTGCCAGCAGCGTAAGGGACAGTAGCTCTGGGGCCAACGTCCTGACTTTC. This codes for CASSVRDSSSGANVLTF.

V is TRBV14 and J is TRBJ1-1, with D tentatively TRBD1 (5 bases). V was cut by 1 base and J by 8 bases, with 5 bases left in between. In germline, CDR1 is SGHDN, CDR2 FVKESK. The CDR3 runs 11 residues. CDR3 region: CASSQGTEAFF. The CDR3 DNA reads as TGTGCCAGCAGCCAAGGGACAGAAGCTTTCTTT. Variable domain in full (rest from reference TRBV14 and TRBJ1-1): EAGVTQFPSHSVIEKGQTVTLRCDPISGHDNLYWYRRVMGKEIKFLLHFVKESKQDESGMPNNRFLAERTGGTYSTLKVQPAELEDSGVYFCASSQGTEAFFGQGTRLTVV.

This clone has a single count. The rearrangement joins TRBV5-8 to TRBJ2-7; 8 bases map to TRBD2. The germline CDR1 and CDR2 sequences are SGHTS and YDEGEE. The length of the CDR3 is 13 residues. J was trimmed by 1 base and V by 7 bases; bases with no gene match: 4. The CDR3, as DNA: TGTGCCAGCCCCGGACTAGCTTCCTACGAGCAGTACTTC. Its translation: CASPGLASYEQYF.

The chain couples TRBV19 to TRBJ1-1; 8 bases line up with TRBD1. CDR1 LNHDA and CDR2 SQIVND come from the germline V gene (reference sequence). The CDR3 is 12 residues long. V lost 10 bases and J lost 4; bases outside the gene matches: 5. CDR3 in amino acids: CATGGWGTEAFF. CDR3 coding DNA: TGTGCCACAGGGGGCTGGGGCACTGAAGCTTTCTTT.

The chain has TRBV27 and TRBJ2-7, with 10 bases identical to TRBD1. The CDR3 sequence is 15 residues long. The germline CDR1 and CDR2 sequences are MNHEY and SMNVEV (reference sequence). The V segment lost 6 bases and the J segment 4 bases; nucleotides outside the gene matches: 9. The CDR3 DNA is TGTGCCAGCAGCCCTCTTAGGACAGGGGGGTACGAGCAGTACTTC. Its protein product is CASSPLRTGGYEQYF.

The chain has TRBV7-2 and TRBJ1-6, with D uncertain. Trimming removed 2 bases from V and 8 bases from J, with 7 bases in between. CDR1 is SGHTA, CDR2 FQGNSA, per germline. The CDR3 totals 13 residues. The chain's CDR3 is CASSLMEDSPLHF. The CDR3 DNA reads TGTGCCAGCAGCTTAATGGAGGATTCACCCCTCCACTTT.

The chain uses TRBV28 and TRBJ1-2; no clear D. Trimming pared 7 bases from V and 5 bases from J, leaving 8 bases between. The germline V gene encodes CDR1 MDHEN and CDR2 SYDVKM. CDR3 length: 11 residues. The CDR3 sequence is CASTSTYGYTF. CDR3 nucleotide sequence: TGTGCCAGCACTAGCACTTATGGCTACACCTTC.

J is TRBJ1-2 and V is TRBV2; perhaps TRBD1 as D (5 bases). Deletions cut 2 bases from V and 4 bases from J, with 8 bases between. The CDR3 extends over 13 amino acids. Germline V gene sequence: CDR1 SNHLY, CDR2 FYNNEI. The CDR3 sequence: CASSESTVYGYTF. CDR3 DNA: TGTGCCAGCAGTGAATCGACAGTCTATGGCTACACCTTC.

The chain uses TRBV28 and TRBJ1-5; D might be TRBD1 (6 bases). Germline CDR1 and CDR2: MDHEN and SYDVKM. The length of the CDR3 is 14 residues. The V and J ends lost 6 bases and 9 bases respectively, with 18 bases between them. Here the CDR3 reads CASSWGGPPGPQHF. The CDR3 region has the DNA TGTGCCAGCAGCTGGGGGGGGCCCCCAGGGCCCCAGCATTTT. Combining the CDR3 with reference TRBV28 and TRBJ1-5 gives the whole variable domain DVKVTQSSRYLVKRTGEKVFLECVQDMDHENMFWYRQDPGLGLRLIYFSYDVKMKEKGDIPEGYSVSREKKERFSLILESASTNQTSMYLCASSWGGPPGPQHFGDGTRLSIL.

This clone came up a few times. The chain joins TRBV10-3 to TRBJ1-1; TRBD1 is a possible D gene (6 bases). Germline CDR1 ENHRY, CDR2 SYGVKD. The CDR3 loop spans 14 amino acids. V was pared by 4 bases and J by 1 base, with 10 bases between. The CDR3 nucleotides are TGTGCCATCAGTGGGAGGACAGAGAACACTGAAGCTTTCTTT. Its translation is CAISGRTENTEAFF.

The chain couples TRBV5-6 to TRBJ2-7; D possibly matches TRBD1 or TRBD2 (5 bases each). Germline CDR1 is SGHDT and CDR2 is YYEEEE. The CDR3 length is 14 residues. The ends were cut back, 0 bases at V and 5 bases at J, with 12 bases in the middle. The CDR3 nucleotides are TGTGCCAGCAGCTTGGTTGGGACCACCGACGAGCAGTACTTC. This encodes CASSLVGTTDEQYF.

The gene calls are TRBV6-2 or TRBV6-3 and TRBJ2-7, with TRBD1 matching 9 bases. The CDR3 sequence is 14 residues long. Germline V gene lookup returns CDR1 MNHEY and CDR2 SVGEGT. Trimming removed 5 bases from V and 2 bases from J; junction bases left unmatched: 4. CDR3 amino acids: CASSHTGGPYEQYF. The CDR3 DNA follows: TGTGCCAGCAGTCATACAGGGGGCCCCTACGAGCAGTACTTC.

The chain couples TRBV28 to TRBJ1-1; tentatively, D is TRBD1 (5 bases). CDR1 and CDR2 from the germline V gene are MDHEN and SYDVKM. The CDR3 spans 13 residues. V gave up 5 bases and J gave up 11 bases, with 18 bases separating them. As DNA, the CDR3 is TGTGCCAGCAGTGGCAACCCCAGGGCTGGTGCTTTCTTT. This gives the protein CASSGNPRAGAFF.

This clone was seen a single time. The CDR3 is CASSWGTAGAFF. The CDR3 DNA reads TGTGCCAGCAGTTGGGGGACTGCCGGTGCTTTCTTT. The J gene is TRBJ1-1, the V gene TRBV28; TRBD1 might be the D (5 bases). Germline CDR1 and CDR2: MDHEN and SYDVKM. V gave up 4 bases and J gave up 11 bases, with 14 bases separating them. The CDR3 length is 12 residues.

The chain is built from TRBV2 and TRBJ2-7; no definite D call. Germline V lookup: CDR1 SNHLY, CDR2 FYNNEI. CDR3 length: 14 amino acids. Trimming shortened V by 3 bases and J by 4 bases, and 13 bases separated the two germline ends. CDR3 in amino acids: CASSEGRPIYEQYF. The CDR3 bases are TGTGCCAGCAGTGAGGGCCGTCCCATATACGAGCAGTACTTC.

CDR3 nucleotide sequence: TGCAGTGCTAGTCCCAACACCTACGAGCAGTACTTC. Its translation: CSASPNTYEQYF. The V gene is TRBV20-1, the J gene TRBJ2-7; no clear D. CDR3 length: 12 amino acids. V was shortened by 3 bases and J by 2 bases, with 8 bases between the two germline ends. Germline V gene data show CDR1 as DFQATT and CDR2 as SNEGSKA (reference sequence).

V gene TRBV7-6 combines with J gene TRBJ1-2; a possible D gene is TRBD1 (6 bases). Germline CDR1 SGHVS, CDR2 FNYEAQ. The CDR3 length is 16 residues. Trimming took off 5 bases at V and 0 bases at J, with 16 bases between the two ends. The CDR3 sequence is CASSPGAWGPNYGYTF. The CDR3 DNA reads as TGTGCCAGCAGCCCGGGGGCATGGGGTCCTAACTATGGCTACACCTTC.

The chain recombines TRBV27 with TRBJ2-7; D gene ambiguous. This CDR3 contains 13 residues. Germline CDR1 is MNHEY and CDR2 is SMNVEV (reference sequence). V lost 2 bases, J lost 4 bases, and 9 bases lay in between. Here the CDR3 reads CASSLNLHYEQYF. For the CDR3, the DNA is TGTGCCAGCAGTTTAAACCTACATTACGAGCAGTACTTC.

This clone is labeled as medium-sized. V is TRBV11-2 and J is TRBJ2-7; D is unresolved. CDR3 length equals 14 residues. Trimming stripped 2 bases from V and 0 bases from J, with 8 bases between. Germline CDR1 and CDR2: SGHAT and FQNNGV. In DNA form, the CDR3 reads TGTGCCAGCAGCTTAATCCCCAGCTCCTACGAGCAGTACTTC. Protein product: CASSLIPSSYEQYF.

CDR3 sequence: CASGVLGNTIYF. The DNA of the CDR3 is TGTGCCAGCGGGGTGCTAGGAAACACCATATATTTT. This chain connects TRBV2 to TRBJ1-3, with D hard to call. This CDR3 region has 12 residues. The V gene's germline CDR1 is SNHLY and CDR2 FYNNEI. Between the trimmed V and J ends, which lost 8 bases and 4 bases, there was a span of 9 bases.

This chain's CDR3 is CASSTGAGETQYF. The CDR3 DNA reads as TGTGCCAGCAGCACGGGAGCCGGGGAGACCCAGTACTTC. The V and J genes are TRBV7-3 and TRBJ2-5; D perhaps matches TRBD2 (6 bases). The germline V gene has CDR1 SGHTA and CDR2 FQGTGA. The CDR3 consists of 13 residues. Trimming left V 5 bases short and J 5 bases short, with 12 bases between.